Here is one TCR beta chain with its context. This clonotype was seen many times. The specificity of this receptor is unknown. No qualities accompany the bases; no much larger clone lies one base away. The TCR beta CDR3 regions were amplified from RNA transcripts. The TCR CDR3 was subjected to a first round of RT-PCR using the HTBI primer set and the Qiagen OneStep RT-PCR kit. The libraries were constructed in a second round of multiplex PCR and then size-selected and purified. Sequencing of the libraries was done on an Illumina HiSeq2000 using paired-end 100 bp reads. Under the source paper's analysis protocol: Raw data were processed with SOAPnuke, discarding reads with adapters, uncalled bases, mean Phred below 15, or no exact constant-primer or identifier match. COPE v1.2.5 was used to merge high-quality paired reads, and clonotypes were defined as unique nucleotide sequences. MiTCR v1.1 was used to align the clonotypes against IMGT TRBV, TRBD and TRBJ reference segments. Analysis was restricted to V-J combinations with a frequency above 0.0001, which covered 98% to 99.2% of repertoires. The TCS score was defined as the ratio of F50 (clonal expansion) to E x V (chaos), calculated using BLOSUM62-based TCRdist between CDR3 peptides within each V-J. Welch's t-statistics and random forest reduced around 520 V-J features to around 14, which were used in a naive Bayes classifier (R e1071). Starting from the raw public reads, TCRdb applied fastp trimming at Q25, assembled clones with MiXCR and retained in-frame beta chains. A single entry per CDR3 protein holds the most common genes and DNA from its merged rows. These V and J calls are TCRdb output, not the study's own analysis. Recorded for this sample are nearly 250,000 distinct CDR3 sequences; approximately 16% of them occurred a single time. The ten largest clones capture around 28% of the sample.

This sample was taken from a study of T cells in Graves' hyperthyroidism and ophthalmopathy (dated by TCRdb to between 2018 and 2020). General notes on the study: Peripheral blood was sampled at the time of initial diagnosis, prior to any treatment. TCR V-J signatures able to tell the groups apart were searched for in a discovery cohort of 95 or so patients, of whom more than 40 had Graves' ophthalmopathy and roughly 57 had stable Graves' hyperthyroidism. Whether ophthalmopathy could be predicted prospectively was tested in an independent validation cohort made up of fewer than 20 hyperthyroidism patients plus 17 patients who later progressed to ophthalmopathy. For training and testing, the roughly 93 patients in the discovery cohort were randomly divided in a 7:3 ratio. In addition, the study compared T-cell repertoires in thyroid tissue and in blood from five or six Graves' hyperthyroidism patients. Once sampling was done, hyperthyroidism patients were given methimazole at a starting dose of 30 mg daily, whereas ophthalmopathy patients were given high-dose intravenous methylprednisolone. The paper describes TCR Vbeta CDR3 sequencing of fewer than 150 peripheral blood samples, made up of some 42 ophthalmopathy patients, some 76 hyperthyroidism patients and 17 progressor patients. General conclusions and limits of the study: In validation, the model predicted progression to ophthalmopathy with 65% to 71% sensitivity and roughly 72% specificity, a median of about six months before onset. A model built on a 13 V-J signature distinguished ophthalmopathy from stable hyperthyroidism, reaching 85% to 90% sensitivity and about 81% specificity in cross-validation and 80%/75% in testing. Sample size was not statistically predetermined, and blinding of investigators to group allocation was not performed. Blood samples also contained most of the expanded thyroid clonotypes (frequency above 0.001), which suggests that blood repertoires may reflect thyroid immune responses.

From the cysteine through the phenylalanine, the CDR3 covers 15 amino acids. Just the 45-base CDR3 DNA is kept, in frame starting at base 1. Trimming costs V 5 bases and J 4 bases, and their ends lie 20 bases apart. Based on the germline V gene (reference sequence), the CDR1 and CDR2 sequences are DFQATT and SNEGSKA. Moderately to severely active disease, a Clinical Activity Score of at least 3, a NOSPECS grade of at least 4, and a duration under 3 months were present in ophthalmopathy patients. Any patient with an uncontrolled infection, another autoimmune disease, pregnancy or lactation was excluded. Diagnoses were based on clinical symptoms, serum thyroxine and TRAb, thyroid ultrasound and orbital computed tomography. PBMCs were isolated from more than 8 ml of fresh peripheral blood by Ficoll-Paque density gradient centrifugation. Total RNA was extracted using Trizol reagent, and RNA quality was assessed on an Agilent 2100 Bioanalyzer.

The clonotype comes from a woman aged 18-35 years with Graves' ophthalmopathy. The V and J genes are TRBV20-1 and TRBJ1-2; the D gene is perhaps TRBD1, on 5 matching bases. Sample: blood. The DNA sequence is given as TGCAGTGCTTCCGACACCACGGGGGGAGGCTATGGCTACACCTTC. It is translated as CSASDTTGGGYGYTF.